This entry lists 16 T cell receptor beta chains sequenced from one sample in a study of PD-1 blockade in mismatch repair-deficient tumors. Sequenced by immunoSEQ multiplex PCR; TCRdb stores in-frame clones only, minus some. The data contain around 38,000 clones, roughly three quarters of them singletons. The source was peripheral blood, collected 4 weeks after starting pembrolizumab. All receptors come from an adult with mismatch repair-deficient cancer.

Note on this clone: Being one base from a much bigger clone, this may be a read error. The identical CDR3 is also encoded by other nucleotide sequences in the sample. The rearrangement joins TRBV2 to TRBJ2-5; perhaps TRBD2 as D (6 bases). Germline assignment: CDR1 SNHLY and CDR2 FYNNEI. V was clipped by 8 bases and J by 8 bases, with 21 bases between them. This CDR3 region has 14 residues. In nucleotides, the CDR3 is TGTGCCAGCGGGGAGGAGGGCAGAGGGGAAACCCAGTACTTC. It translates to CASGEEGRGETQYF.

V gene TRBV7-6 combines with J gene TRBJ1-1; 7 nucleotides line up with TRBD1. V shed 1 base and J 7 bases; nucleotides not matched to a gene: 3. This CDR3 has 13 amino acids. Per the germline V gene, CDR1 is SGHVS and CDR2 is FNYEAQ. CDR3 region: CASSLEGGGEAFF. The CDR3 region has the DNA TGTGCCAGCAGCTTAGAAGGGGGCGGTGAAGCTTTCTTT.

The V and J genes are TRBV5-4 and TRBJ1-3; D is unresolved. V was cut by 0 bases and J by 4 bases, with 2 bases left in between. This CDR3 comprises 12 residues. The germline V gene has CDR1 SGHNT and CDR2 YYREEE (reference sequence). DNA for the CDR3: TGTGCCAGCAGCTTGGTGGGAAACACCATATATTTT. Residues: CASSLVGNTIYF.

This rearrangement joins TRBV6-6 to TRBJ2-1; 13 bases line up with TRBD2. Trimming removed 10 bases from V and 8 bases from J; junction bases left unmatched: 5. Germline V gene lookup returns CDR1 MNHNY and CDR2 SVGAGI (reference sequence). The CDR3 is 13 amino acids. The CDR3 loop reads CATSGLAGDEQFF. The DNA for the CDR3 is TGTGCCACCAGCGGACTAGCGGGAGATGAGCAGTTCTTC.

This chain joins TRBV7-9 and TRBJ2-5; possibly TRBD2 for D (6 bases). This CDR3 has 12 residues. V shed 5 bases and J shed 5 bases, with 9 bases lying between them. Germline values: CDR1 SEHNR, CDR2 FQNEAQ (reference sequence). The chain's CDR3 is CASSPGVETQYF. DNA of the CDR3: TGTGCCAGCAGCCCGGGGGTCGAGACCCAGTACTTC.

This chain connects TRBV11-3 to TRBJ2-1; D not resolved. V lost 5 bases and J 0 bases, leaving 11 bases between the germline ends. This CDR3 is built from 15 residues. Germline assignment: CDR1 SGHNT and CDR2 YENEEA. CDR3 protein: CASSRTVSSYNEQFF. For the CDR3, the DNA is TGTGCCAGCAGCCGCACGGTGAGCTCCTACAATGAGCAGTTCTTC.

The chain carries TRBV27 and TRBJ1-1; no firm D call. Trimming removed 6 bases at V and 3 bases at J, with 14 bases between. This CDR3 comprises 14 residues. Germline CDR1 is MNHEY and CDR2 is SMNVEV (reference sequence). The CDR3 region is CASSTSRLYTEAFF. CDR3 bases: TGTGCCAGCAGCACCTCGAGGCTGTACACTGAAGCTTTCTTT.

This sequence joins TRBV6-5 and TRBJ2-7; D is undetermined. Germline CDR1 reads MNHEY; CDR2 reads SVGAGI. The germline V and J ends were trimmed by 7 bases and 5 bases, with 18 bases remaining between them. CDR3 length: 14 residues. In DNA form, the CDR3 reads TGTGCCAGCACCTCTCCGTGGAGCGACGACGAGCAGTACTTC. This encodes CASTSPWSDDEQYF.

The chain recombines TRBV29-1 with TRBJ1-2, with unresolved D. Per the germline V gene, CDR1 is SQVTM and CDR2 is ANQGSEA. V was cut by 2 bases and J by 2 bases, with 9 bases left in between. The CDR3 spans 13 residues. This CDR3 is CSVEPRLNYGYTF. CDR3 nucleotides: TGCAGCGTTGAACCCAGGCTAAACTATGGCTACACCTTC.

In its sample, this clone was seen once. This sequence joins TRBV28 and TRBJ2-1, with no clear D. V lost 6 bases to trimming and J lost 6 bases, with 9 bases between them. Germline CDR1 and CDR2: MDHEN and SYDVKM. This CDR3 is 12 amino acids long. The CDR3 DNA sequence: TGTGCCAGCAGGGTGACGCGCAATGAGCAGTTCTTC. Its translation: CASRVTRNEQFF.

A few counts support this clone. The V gene is TRBV29-1, the J gene TRBJ2-2; TRBD2 might be the D (5 bases). Trimming removed 4 bases from V and 2 bases from J, with 11 bases in between. Germline CDR1 is SQVTM and CDR2 is ANQGSEA. CDR3 length: 14 amino acids. The CDR3 is CSVVSGVNTGELFF. In DNA form, the CDR3 reads TGCAGCGTTGTAAGCGGAGTAAACACCGGGGAGCTGTTTTTT.

This clone was counted a few times. V usage is TRBV10-3 and J usage is TRBJ2-7, with 7 bases matching TRBD1. V gave up 3 bases and J gave up 2 bases; unmatched junction bases: 4. CDR3 length: 14 residues. From germline, CDR1 is ENHRY and CDR2 SYGVKD. CDR3 DNA: TGTGCCATCAGTGAAGGACAGGAGGCCTACGAGCAGTACTTC. Translating gives CAISEGQEAYEQYF.

J is TRBJ2-7 and V is TRBV5-1; TRBD2 agrees at 11 bases. This CDR3 has 16 amino acids. Germline CDR1 and CDR2: SGHRS and YFSETQ. The V segment lost 3 bases and the J segment 7 bases; nucleotides outside the gene matches: 12. The CDR3 DNA reads as TGCGCCAGCAGCTACAGTGTACTAGCGGGAGTTGGTGAGCAGTACTTC. Protein product: CASSYSVLAGVGEQYF.

In DNA form, the CDR3 reads TGTGCCAGTAGGGGGACGGGCGGGAGGACCCCAGATACGCAGTATTTT. Its translation: CASRGTGGRTPDTQYF. This sequence joins TRBV19 and TRBJ2-3, with TRBD2 matching over 8 bases. The trim removed 6 bases at V and 4 bases at J, leaving 12 bases unmatched. The germline V gene has CDR1 LNHDA and CDR2 SQIVND (reference sequence). The CDR3 extends over 16 amino acids. The full variable domain, rest sourced from reference TRBV19 and TRBJ2-3, is DGGITQSPKYLFRKEGQNVTLSCEQNLNHDAMYWYRQDPGQGLRLIYYSQIVNDFQKGDIAEGYSVSREKKESFPLTVTSAQKNPTAFYLCASRGTGGRTPDTQYFGPGTRLTVL.

The V gene is TRBV5-1, the J gene TRBJ1-5; 9 bases fit TRBD1. V trimming: 4 bases; J trimming: 5 bases; junction bases outside the gene matches: 7. The CDR3 consists of 15 residues. CDR1 SGHRS and CDR2 YFSETQ come from the germline V gene. In nucleotides, the CDR3 is TGCGCCAGCAGCCCGAGTGGGGACAGGGATCAGCCCCAGCATTTT. Translation: CASSPSGDRDQPQHF.

The chain links TRBV28 to TRBJ1-4; D might be TRBD1 (5 bases). Germline CDR1 MDHEN, CDR2 SYDVKM. Trimming removed 4 bases from V and 8 bases from J, with 14 bases in between. The CDR3 has 14 amino acids. CDR3 nucleotide sequence: TGTGCCAGCAGTTCTGCCGCAGGGAACGAAAAACTGTTTTTT. Encoded protein: CASSSAAGNEKLFF.